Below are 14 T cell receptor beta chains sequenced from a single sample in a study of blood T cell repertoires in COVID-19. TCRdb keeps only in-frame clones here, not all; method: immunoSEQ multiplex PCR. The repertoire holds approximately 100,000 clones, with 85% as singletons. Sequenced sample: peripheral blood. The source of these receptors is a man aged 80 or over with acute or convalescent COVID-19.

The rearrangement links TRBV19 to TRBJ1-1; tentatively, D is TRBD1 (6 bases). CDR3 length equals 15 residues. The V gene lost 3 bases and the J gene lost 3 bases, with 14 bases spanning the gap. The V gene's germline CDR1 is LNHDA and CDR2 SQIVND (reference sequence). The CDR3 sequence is CASSIRRGWDTEAFF. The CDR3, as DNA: TGTGCCAGTAGTATTCGAAGGGGGTGGGACACTGAAGCTTTCTTT.

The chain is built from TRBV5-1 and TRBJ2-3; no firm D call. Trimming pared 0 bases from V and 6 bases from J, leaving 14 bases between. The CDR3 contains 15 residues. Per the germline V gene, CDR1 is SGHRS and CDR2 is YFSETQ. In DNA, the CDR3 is TGCGCCAGCAGCTTGGGATATACACCGCGGGATACGCAGTATTTT. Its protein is CASSLGYTPRDTQYF. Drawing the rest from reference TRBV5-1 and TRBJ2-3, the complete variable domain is KAGVTQTPRYLIKTRGQQVTLSCSPISGHRSVSWYQQTPGQGLQFLFEYFSETQRNKGNFPGRFSGRQFSNSRSEMNVSTLELGDSALYLCASSLGYTPRDTQYFGPGTRLTVL.

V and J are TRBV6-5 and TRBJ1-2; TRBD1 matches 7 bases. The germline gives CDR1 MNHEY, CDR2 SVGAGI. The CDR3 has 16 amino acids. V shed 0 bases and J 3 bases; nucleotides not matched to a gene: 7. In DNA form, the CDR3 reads TGTGCCAGCAGTTACTCAGGAGGGGGCAGGGACTATGGCTACACCTTC. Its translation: CASSYSGGGRDYGYTF.

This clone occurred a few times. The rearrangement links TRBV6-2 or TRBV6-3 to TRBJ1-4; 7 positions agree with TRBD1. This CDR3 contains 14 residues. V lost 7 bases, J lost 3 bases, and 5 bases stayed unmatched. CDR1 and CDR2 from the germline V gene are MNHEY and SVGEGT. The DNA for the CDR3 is TGTGCCAGCACCCCGGGACAGCCTAATGAAAAACTGTTTTTT. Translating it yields CASTPGQPNEKLFF.

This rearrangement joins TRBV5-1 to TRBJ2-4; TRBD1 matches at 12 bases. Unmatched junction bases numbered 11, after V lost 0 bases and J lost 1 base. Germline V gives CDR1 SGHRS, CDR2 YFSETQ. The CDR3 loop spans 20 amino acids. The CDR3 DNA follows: TGCGCCAGCAGCTTGGGAACCGGGACAGGGGGCGGCGGGGCCAAAAACATTCAGTACTTC. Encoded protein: CASSLGTGTGGGGAKNIQYF.

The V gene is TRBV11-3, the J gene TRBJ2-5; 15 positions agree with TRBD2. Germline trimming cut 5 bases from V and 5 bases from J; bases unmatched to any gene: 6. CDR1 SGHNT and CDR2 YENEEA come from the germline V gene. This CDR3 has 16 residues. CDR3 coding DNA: TGTGCCAGCAGCACAGGGACTAGCGGGAGGAGCGAGACCCAGTACTTC. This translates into CASSTGTSGRSETQYF.

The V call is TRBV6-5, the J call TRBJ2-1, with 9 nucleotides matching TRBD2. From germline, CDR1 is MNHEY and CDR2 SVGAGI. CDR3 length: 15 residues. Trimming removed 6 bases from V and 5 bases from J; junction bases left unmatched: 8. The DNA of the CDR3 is TGTGCCAGCAGCCCCCCGACTAGCGGAGACAATGAGCAGTTCTTC. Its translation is CASSPPTSGDNEQFF.

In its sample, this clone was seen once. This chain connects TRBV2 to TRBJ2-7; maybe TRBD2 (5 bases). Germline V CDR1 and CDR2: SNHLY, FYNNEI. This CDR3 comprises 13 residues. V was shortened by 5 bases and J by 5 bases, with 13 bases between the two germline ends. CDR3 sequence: CASSKNRENEQYF. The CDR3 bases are TGTGCCAGCAGTAAAAATAGGGAGAACGAGCAGTACTTC.

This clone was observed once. CDR3 protein: CASSLVGDSQETQYF. The CDR3 nucleotides read TGTGCCAGCAGCTTAGTAGGCGACTCACAAGAGACCCAGTACTTC. The rearrangement joins TRBV7-9 to TRBJ2-5; D remains unclear. V lost 1 base to trimming and J lost 2 bases, with 11 bases between them. CDR1 and CDR2 (germline): SEHNR, FQNEAQ (reference sequence). The CDR3 consists of 15 residues. Full variable domain (outside the CDR3, taken from reference TRBV7-9 and TRBJ2-5): DTGVSQNPRHKITKRGQNVTFRCDPISEHNRLYWYRQTLGQGPEFLTYFQNEAQLEKSRLLSDRFSAERPKGSFSTLEIQRTEQGDSAMYLCASSLVGDSQETQYFGPGTRLLVL.

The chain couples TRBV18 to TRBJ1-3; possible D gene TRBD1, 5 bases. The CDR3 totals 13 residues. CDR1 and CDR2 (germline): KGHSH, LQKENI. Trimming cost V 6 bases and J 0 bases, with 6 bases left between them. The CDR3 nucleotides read TGTGCCAGCTCGGACACCTCTGGAAACACCATATATTTT. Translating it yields CASSDTSGNTIYF.

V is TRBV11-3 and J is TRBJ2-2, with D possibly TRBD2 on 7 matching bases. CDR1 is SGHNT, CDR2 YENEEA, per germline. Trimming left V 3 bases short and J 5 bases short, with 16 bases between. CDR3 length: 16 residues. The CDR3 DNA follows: TGTGCCAGCAGCTTCGGAACAGGGAGGGTAACCGGGGAGCTGTTTTTT. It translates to CASSFGTGRVTGELFF.

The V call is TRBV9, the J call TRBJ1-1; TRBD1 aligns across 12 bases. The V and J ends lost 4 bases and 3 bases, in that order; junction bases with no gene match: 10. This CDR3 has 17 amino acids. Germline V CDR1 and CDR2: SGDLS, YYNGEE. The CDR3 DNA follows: TGTGCCAGCAGCTCAAGGTGGGGGGACAGGGGGCACACTGAAGCTTTCTTT. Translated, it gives CASSSRWGDRGHTEAFF.

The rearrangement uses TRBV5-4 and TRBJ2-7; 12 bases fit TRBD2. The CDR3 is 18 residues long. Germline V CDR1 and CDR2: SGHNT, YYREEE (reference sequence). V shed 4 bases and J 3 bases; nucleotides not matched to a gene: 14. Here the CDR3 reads CASSPGLAGSGGVYEQYF. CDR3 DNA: TGTGCCAGCAGCCCGGGACTAGCGGGCTCGGGCGGGGTCTACGAGCAGTACTTC.

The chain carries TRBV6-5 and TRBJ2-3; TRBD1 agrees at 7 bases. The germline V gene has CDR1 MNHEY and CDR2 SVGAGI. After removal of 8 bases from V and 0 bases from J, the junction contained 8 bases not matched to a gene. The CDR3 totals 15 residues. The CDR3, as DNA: TGTGCCAGCGCCACAGGGGTAATAAGCACAGATACGCAGTATTTT. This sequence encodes CASATGVISTDTQYF.